The 6 T cell receptor beta chains below come from one sample, sequenced in a study of blood T cell repertoires in COVID-19. The protocol was immunoSEQ multiplex PCR, while the TCRdb copy is restricted to in-frame clones and leaves out a portion. This sample has approximately 150,000 clones, with roughly 88% found just once. The specimen sequenced was peripheral blood. These receptors were taken from a man between 18 and 29 years old with COVID-19, enrolled during active disease.

The V gene is TRBV12-2, the J gene TRBJ2-3; the table's D call, TRBD2, was not checked against the DNA. TRBV12-2 is a pseudogene segment. The CDR3 contains 13 residues. The CDR3 here is CASRLPGTDTQYF. DNA for the CDR3: TGTGCAAGTCGCTTACCCGGCACAGATACGCAGTATTTT.

This chain connects TRBV9 to TRBJ2-5; 7 nucleotides agree with TRBD1. Germline V lookup: CDR1 SGDLS, CDR2 YYNGEE. The V gene end was trimmed by 0 bases and the J gene end by 4 bases; junction bases not matched to a gene: 9. The CDR3 extends over 16 amino acids. The CDR3 is CASSVAGRPGGETQYF. Written as DNA, the CDR3 is TGTGCCAGCAGCGTAGCAGGGCGTCCAGGGGGAGAGACCCAGTACTTC. Full variable domain (rest looked up from reference TRBV9 and TRBJ2-5): DSGVTQTPKHLITATGQRVTLRCSPRSGDLSVYWYQQSLDQGLQFLIQYYNGEERAKGNILERFSAQQFPDLHSELNLSSLELGDSALYFCASSVAGRPGGETQYFGPGTRLLVL.

V usage is TRBV19 and J usage is TRBJ2-4; a possible D gene is TRBD1 (6 bases). This CDR3 has 14 amino acids. Deletions cut 4 bases from V and 6 bases from J, with 13 bases between. Germline V gene lookup returns CDR1 LNHDA and CDR2 SQIVND (reference sequence). This chain's CDR3 is CASSTPGQINIQYF. CDR3 in DNA: TGTGCCAGTAGTACACCGGGACAAATAAACATTCAGTACTTC.

The chain recombines TRBV28 with TRBJ2-1; 11 nucleotides match TRBD2. Germline-derived CDR1 and CDR2 are MDHEN and SYDVKM. The CDR3 has 14 amino acids. Trimming removed 6 bases from V and 3 bases from J; junction bases left unmatched: 1. CDR3 in DNA: TGTGCCAGCAGACTAGCGGGAGACTACAATGAGCAGTTCTTC. Its translation: CASRLAGDYNEQFF.

The chain carries TRBV7-6 and TRBJ2-2; 9 nucleotides line up with TRBD2. Trimming took 5 bases from V and 5 from J; bases not matched to a gene: 9. The CDR3 totals 16 residues. Germline CDR1 SGHVS, CDR2 FNYEAQ. This chain's CDR3 is CASSRGVAGATGELFF. The DNA of the CDR3 is TGTGCCAGCAGCCGGGGGGTAGCGGGAGCTACCGGGGAGCTGTTTTTT.

This chain links TRBV7-9 with TRBJ2-7; 14 bases fit TRBD2. This CDR3 is 16 amino acids long. J lost 5 bases, V lost 4 bases, and 7 bases had no gene match. The germline CDR1 and CDR2 sequences are SEHNR and FQNEAQ (reference sequence). The CDR3 DNA sequence: TGTGCCAGCAGCTGGACTAGCGGGAGGTTCCTGGACGAGCAGTACTTC. It codes for CASSWTSGRFLDEQYF.